This T cell receptor beta chain was captured in a study of T-cell reconstitution after alpha-beta-depleted transplantation in children. Whole-study findings and limits: In patients about two months after transplant, alpha-beta T cells reportedly arose from several hundred expanded graft clones. Certain patients had high TCRbeta diversity at day 60, and it came from recipient T cells and thymic progenitors that survived.

J was trimmed by 5 bases and V by 3 bases; bases with no gene match: 5. The CDR3 contains 14 residues. Per germline, CDR1 MGHRA and CDR2 YSYEKL. During its preparation, the TCRbeta library received unique molecular identifiers. Via MiXCR, TCRdb re-called the PCR reads, giving one row per CDR3 protein. The profile shows hundreds of thousands of distinct CDR3 sequences, roughly 24% of them singletons. This clonotype has ten or more counts. Antigen unknown. The receptor's source is a girl aged 2 to 9 with Fanconi anemia, due to receive a stem cell transplant. The sample here was PBMCs, taken before TCRalphabeta/CD19-depleted stem cell transplant. The genes are TRBV4-1 and TRBJ2-7, with 9 positions matching TRBD1. CDR3 in amino acids: CASSHRDRANEQYF. The CDR3 DNA follows: TGCGCCAGCAGCCACCGGGACAGGGCCAACGAGCAGTACTTC.